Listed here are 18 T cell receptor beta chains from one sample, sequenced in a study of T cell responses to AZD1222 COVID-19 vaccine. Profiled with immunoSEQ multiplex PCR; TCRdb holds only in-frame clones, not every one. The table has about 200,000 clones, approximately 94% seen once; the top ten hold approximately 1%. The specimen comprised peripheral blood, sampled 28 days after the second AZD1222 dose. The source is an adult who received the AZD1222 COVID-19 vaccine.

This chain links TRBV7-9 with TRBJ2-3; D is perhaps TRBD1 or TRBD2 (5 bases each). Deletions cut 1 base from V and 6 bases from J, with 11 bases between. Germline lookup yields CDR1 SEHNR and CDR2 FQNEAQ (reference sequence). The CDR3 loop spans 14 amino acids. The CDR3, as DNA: TGTGCCAGCAGCTTAGTCTCCGAGGGGGATACGCAGTATTTT. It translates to CASSLVSEGDTQYF. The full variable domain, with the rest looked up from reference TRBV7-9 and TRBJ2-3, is DTGVSQNPRHKITKRGQNVTFRCDPISEHNRLYWYRQTLGQGPEFLTYFQNEAQLEKSRLLSDRFSAERPKGSFSTLEIQRTEQGDSAMYLCASSLVSEGDTQYFGPGTRLTVL.

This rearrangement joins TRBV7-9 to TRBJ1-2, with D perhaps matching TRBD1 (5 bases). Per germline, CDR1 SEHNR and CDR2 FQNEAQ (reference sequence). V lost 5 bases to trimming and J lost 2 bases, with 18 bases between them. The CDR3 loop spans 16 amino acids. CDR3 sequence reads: CASSQTVRPSNYGYTF. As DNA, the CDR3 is TGTGCCAGCAGCCAGACAGTAAGGCCGTCAAACTATGGCTACACCTTC.

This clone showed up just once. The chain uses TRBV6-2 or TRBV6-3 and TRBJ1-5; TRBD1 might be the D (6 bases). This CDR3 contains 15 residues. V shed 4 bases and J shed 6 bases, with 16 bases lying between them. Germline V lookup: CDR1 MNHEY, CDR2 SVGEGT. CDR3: CASSFRGYGSQPQHF. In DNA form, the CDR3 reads TGTGCCAGCAGTTTCAGGGGTTACGGTTCTCAGCCCCAGCATTTT.

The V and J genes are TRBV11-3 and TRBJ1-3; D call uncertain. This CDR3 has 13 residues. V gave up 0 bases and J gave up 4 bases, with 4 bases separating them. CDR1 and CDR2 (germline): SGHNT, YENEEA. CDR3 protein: CASSLDFGNTIYF. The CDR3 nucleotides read TGTGCCAGCAGCTTAGATTTCGGAAACACCATATATTTT.

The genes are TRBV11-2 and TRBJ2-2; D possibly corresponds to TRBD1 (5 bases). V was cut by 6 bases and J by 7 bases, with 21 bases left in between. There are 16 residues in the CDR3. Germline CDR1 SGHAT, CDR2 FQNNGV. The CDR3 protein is CASRLIRAGKGGELFF. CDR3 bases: TGTGCCAGCAGACTCATACGGGCAGGGAAGGGCGGGGAGCTGTTTTTT.

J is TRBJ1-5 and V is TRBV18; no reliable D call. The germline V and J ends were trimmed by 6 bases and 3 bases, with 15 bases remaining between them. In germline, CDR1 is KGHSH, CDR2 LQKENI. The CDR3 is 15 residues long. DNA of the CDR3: TGTGCCAGCTCGAAAGCGGCGGGTTTCAATCAGCCCCAGCATTTT. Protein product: CASSKAAGFNQPQHF. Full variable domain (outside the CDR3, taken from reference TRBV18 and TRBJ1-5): NAGVMQNPRHLVRRRGQEARLRCSPMKGHSHVYWYRQLPEEGLKFMVYLQKENIIDESGMPKERFSAEFPKEGPSILRIQQVVRGDSAAYFCASSKAAGFNQPQHFGDGTRLSIL.

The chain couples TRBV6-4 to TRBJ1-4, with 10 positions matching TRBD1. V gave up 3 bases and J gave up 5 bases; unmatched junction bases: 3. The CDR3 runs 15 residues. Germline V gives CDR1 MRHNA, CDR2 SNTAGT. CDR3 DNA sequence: TGTGCCAGCAGTGATCGGGACAGGGGCAATGAAAAACTGTTTTTT. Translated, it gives CASSDRDRGNEKLFF.

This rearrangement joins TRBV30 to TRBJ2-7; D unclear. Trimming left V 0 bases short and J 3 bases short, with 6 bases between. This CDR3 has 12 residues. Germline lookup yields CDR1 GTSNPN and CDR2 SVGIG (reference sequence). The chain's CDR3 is CAWSVPGYEQYF. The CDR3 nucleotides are TGTGCCTGGAGTGTACCAGGCTACGAGCAGTACTTC.

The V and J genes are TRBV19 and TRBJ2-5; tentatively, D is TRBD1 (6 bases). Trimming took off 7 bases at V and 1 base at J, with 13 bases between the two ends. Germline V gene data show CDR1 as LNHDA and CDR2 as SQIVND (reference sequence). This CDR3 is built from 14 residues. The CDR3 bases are TGTGCCAGTAAACAGACAGGAGCCCAAGAGACCCAGTACTTC. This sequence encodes CASKQTGAQETQYF.

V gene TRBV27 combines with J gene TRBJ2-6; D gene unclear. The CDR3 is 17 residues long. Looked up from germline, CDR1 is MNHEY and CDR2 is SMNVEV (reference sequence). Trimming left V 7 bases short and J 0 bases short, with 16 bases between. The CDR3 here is CASTLRPGNSGANVLTF. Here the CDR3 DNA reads TGTGCCAGCACTCTCCGACCGGGTAACTCTGGGGCCAACGTCCTGACTTTC.

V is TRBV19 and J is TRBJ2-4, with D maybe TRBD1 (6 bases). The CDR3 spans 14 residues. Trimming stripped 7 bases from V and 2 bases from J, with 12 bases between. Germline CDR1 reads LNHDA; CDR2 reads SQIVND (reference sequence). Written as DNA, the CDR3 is TGTGCCAGTACCAGGGGACAATCCAAAAACATTCAGTACTTC. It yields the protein CASTRGQSKNIQYF.

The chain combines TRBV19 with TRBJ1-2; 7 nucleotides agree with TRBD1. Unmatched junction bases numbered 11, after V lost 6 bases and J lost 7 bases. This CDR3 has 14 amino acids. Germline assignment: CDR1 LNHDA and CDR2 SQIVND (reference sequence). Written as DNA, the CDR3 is TGTGCCAGTAGCCCCGCATACAGGGGAGGTGGCTACACCTTC. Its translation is CASSPAYRGGGYTF.

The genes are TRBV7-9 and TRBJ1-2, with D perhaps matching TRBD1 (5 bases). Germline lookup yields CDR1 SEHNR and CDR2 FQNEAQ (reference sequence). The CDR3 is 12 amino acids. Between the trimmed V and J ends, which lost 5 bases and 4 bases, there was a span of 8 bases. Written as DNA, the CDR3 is TGTGCCAGCAGCCGCAGGGCCTATGGCTACACCTTC. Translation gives CASSRRAYGYTF.

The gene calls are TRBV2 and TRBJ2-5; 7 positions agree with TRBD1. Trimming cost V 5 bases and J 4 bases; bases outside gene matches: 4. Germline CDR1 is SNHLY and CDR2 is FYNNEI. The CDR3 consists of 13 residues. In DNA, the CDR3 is TGTGCCAGCAGTCCTGAGGGGGCAGAGACCCAGTACTTC. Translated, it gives CASSPEGAETQYF.

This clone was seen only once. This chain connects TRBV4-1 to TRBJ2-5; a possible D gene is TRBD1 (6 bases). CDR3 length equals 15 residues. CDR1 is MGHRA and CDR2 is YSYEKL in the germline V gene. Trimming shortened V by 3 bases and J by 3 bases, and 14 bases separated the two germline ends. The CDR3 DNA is TGCGCCAGCAGCCATCCGGGACACACCAAAGAGACCCAGTACTTC. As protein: CASSHPGHTKETQYF.

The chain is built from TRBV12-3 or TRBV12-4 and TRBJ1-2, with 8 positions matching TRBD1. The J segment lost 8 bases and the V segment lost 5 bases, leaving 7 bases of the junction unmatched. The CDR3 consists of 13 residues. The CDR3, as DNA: TGTGCCAGCAGTCCCCGGACAGGGCAAGGCTACACCTTC. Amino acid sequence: CASSPRTGQGYTF.

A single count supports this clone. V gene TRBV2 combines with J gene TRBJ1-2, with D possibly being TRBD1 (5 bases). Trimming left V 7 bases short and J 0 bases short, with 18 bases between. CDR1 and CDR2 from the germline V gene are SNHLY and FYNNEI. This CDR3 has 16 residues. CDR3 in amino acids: CASTWSREGSNYGYTF. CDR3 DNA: TGTGCCAGCACCTGGAGCAGGGAGGGATCTAACTATGGCTACACCTTC.

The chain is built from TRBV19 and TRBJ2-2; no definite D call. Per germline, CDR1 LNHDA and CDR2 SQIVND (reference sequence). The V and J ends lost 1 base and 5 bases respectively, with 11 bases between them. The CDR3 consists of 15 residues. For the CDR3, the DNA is TGTGCCAGTAGTATAGCCTTGAGCGCAACCGGGGAGCTGTTTTTT. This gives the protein CASSIALSATGELFF.